What follows describes a single T cell receptor beta chain. The antigen remains undetermined. The CDR3 totals 14 residues. V was cut by 6 bases and J by 2 bases, with 13 bases left in between. The record originates from a study of T-cell reconstitution after alpha-beta-depleted transplantation in children. Study-level findings and limits: Where some patients showed high TCRbeta diversity at day 60, it came from recipient T cells and thymic progenitors that had survived. At the one-year point after transplant, T-cell counts and TCRbeta diversity were found to come mostly from T cells that had been newly produced. Where alpha-beta T cells came from about two months after transplant was reportedly several hundred expanded graft clones.

Using unique molecular identifiers, the investigators prepared the TCRbeta library. From the PCR reads, TCRdb called clonotypes with MiXCR, one entry per CDR3 protein. The sample records over 100,000 distinct CDR3 sequences, approximately 10% being singletons. The chain carries TRBV12-3 or TRBV12-4 and TRBJ1-2; no firm D call. The TCR originated in a boy aged 2 to 10 with acute lymphoblastic leukemia, due to receive a stem cell transplant. The material was PBMCs, obtained before TCRalphabeta/CD19-depleted stem cell transplant. In nucleotides, the CDR3 is TGTGCCAGCAGCTACAGATTTTCGAACTATGGCTACACCTTC. Translated, it gives CASSYRFSNYGYTF.